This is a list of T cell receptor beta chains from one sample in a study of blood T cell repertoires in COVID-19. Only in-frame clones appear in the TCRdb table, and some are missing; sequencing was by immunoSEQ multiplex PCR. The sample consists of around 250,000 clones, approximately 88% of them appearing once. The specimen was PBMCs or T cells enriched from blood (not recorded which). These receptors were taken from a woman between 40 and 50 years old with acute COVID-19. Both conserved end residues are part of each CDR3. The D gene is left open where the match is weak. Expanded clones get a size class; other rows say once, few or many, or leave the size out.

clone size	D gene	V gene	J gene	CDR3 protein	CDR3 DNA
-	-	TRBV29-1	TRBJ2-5	CSVENWETQYF	TGCAGCGTTGAAAACTGGGAGACCCAGTACTTC
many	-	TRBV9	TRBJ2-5	CASSAYATETQYF	TGTGCCAGCAGCGCCTACGCCACAGAGACCCAGTACTTC
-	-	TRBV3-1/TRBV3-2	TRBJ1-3	CASSQEGWNTIYF	TGTGCCAGCAGCCAAGAGGGCTGGAACACCATATATTTT
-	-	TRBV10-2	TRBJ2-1	CASSESGTSYNEQFF	TGCGCCAGCAGTGAGTCTGGGACTTCCTACAATGAGCAGTTCTTC
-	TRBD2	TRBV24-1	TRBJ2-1	CATSSPGLAGPNEQFF	TGTGCCACCAGTTCTCCGGGACTAGCGGGACCCAATGAGCAGTTCTTC
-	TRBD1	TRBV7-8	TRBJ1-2	CASSSRQGENYGYTF	TGTGCCAGCAGCTCACGACAGGGTGAGAACTATGGCTACACCTTC
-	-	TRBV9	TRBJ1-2	CASSPWGGYGYTF	TGTGCCAGCAGCCCTTGGGGGGGCTATGGCTACACCTTC
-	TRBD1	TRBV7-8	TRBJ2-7	CASSIRDSYEQYF	TGTGCCAGCAGCATCCGGGACAGCTACGAGCAGTACTTC
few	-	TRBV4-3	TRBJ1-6	CASSQYRSSYNSPLHF	TGCGCCAGCAGCCAGTACAGGAGCTCCTATAATTCACCCCTCCACTTT
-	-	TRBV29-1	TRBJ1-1	CSVEDQGAEAFF	TGCAGCGTTGAAGATCAGGGCGCTGAAGCTTTCTTT
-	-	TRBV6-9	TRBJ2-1	CASSYWGHLRRFF	TGTGCCAGCAGTTATTGGGGACACCTAAGGCGGTTCTTC
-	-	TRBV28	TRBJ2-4	CASSLLRGDIQYF	TGTGCCAGCAGTTTACTCAGGGGGGACATTCAGTACTTC
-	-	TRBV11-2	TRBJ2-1	CASSSLDRGRSNEQFF	TGTGCCAGCAGCTCTTTGGACAGAGGACGTTCCAATGAGCAGTTCTTC
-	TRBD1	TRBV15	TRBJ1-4	CATSREGGTGSGKLFF	TGTGCCACCAGCAGAGAGGGAGGGACAGGATCCGGAAAACTGTTTTTT
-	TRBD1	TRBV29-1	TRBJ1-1	CSVLAGGYGTEAFF	TGCAGCGTTCTCGCAGGGGGCTATGGCACTGAAGCTTTCTTT
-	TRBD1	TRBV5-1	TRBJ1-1	CASSLLNRGRATEAFF	TGCGCCAGCAGCTTGTTAAACAGGGGGCGAGCCACTGAAGCTTTCTTT
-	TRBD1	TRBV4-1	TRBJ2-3	CASSHYDRDTDTQYF	TGCGCCAGCAGCCATTATGACAGGGATACAGATACGCAGTATTTT
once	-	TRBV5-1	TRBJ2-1	CASKGSDEQFF	TGCGCCAGCAAGGGGTCGGATGAGCAGTTCTTC
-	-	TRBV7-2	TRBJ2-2	CASSLANLLASTTGELFF	TGTGCCAGCAGCTTAGCTAATCTTCTAGCGAGTACTACCGGGGAGCTGTTTTTT
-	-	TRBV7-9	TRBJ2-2	CASSSFRVDTGELFF	TGTGCCAGCAGCTCATTCAGGGTGGACACCGGGGAGCTGTTTTTT
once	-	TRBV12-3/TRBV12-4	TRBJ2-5	CASSWLEETQYF	TGTGCCAGCAGTTGGTTGGAGGAGACCCAGTACTTC
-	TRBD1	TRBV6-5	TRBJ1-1	CASRRQGPNTEAFF	TGTGCCAGCAGGCGACAGGGCCCGAACACTGAAGCTTTCTTT
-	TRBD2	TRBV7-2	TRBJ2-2	CASSPPPGLAGGAGELFF	TGTGCCAGCAGCCCCCCCCCTGGACTAGCGGGAGGGGCCGGGGAGCTGTTTTTT
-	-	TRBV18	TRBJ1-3	CASSPRITDFGNTIYF	TGTGCCAGCTCACCGAGGATCACCGACTTTGGAAACACCATATATTTT
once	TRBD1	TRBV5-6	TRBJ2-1	CASSPTGGFQFF	TGTGCCAGCAGCCCGACAGGGGGTTTCCAGTTCTTC
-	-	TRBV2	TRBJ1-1	CASMVAGGDTEAFF	TGTGCCAGCATGGTGGCGGGGGGAGACACTGAAGCTTTCTTT
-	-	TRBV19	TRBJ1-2	CASTAGSPVFYGYTF	TGTGCCAGTACCGCAGGGTCACCCGTATTCTATGGCTACACCTTC
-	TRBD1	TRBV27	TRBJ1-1	CASSHRQNRGPNTEAFF	TGTGCCAGCAGCCACCGACAAAACAGGGGACCGAACACTGAAGCTTTCTTT
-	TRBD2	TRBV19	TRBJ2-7	CASAPQRDSYEQYF	TGTGCCAGTGCCCCTCAGCGGGACTCCTACGAGCAGTACTTC
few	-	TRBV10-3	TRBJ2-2	CAISGASSRGELFF	TGTGCCATCAGTGGTGCTAGCTCTCGTGGGGAGCTGTTTTTT
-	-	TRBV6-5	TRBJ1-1	CASSSPGVVAFF	TGTGCCAGCAGTTCCCCGGGGGTAGTAGCTTTCTTT
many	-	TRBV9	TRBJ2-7	CASSAALGSRSYEQYF	TGTGCCAGCAGCGCGGCCTTGGGGAGTCGCTCCTACGAGCAGTACTTC
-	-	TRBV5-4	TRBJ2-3	CASSLVFTNTQYF	TGTGCCAGCAGCTTGGTATTTACAAATACGCAGTATTTT
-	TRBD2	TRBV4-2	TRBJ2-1	CASSQDLLAARWDNEQFF	TGTGCCAGCAGCCAAGACCTACTAGCGGCGAGGTGGGACAATGAGCAGTTCTTC
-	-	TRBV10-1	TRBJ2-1	CASSIDPNGAYNEQFF	TGCGCCAGCAGTATAGACCCAAACGGGGCCTACAATGAGCAGTTCTTC
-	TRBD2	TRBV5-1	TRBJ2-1	CASIEGAGGGKQFF	TGCGCCAGCATTGAGGGAGCGGGAGGGGGCAAGCAGTTCTTC
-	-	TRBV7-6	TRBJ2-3	CASSLDPGTDTQYF	TGTGCCAGCAGCTTAGACCCGGGCACAGATACGCAGTATTTT